Described below is a single TCR beta chain sequence and its context. This sample was taken from a study of CD8+ T cells in alopecia areata. Investigators isolated RNA and reverse transcribed it into cDNA to act as the sequencing template. Clones were read by immunoSEQ multiplex PCR, and TCRdb kept only the in-frame ones, dropping some. The sample yields 140,000 or so clones, around 49% seen once. The investigators collected lesional scalp punch biopsies and peripheral blood from alopecia areata patients. Germline V lookup: CDR1 MNHEY, CDR2 SVGAGI. The CDR3 consists of 14 residues. The V gene lost 5 bases and the J gene lost 6 bases, with 14 bases spanning the gap.

The sample here was CD4+ T cells sorted from blood, taken at week 0. The source is a human donor with alopecia areata. V and J are TRBV6-5 and TRBJ2-4; no reliable D call. The CDR3 is CASSHKGSVNIQYF. The DNA of the CDR3 is TGTGCCAGCAGTCACAAGGGATCCGTAAACATTCAGTACTTC.